Listed below are T cell receptor beta chains from one sample, sequenced in a study of blood T cell repertoires in COVID-19. Sequenced by immunoSEQ multiplex PCR; TCRdb stores in-frame clones only, minus some. Altogether about 110,000 clones are present, 86% being singletons, with the ten largest covering approximately 4.7%. The sequencing sample was made of peripheral blood. These receptors all stem from a man in his forties with acute or convalescent COVID-19. Each CDR3 is given with its conserved first and last residue. The order of the fields is V gene, D gene, J gene, clone size, CDR3 protein, CDR3 DNA. D genes are given only for firm matches. The size of a clone is reported for some rows only, either as once, few or many, or as a class for expanded clones.

v_gene: TRBV7-3; d_gene: TRBD2; j_gene: TRBJ2-2; abundance: once; CDR3aa: CASSFPGLAGTGELFF; CDR3nt: TGTGCCAGCAGCTTCCCCGGACTAGCGGGCACCGGGGAGCTGTTTTTT
v_gene: TRBV30; d_gene: TRBD2; j_gene: TRBJ2-3; abundance: NA; CDR3aa: CAGKIAGNTDTQYF; CDR3nt: TGTGCCGGGAAGATAGCGGGGAACACAGATACGCAGTATTTT
v_gene: TRBV19; d_gene: NA; j_gene: TRBJ2-5; abundance: NA; CDR3aa: CASSSTGQETQYF; CDR3nt: TGTGCCAGTAGTAGTACGGGCCAAGAGACCCAGTACTTC
v_gene: TRBV19; d_gene: NA; j_gene: TRBJ1-5; abundance: NA; CDR3aa: CASSQGSNQPQHF; CDR3nt: TGTGCCAGTAGCCAGGGTAGCAATCAGCCCCAGCATTTT
v_gene: TRBV5-1; d_gene: NA; j_gene: TRBJ2-1; abundance: NA; CDR3aa: CASTLIAGQYNEQFF; CDR3nt: TGCGCCAGCACCCTCATAGCGGGACAGTACAATGAGCAGTTCTTC
v_gene: TRBV7-9; d_gene: TRBD2; j_gene: TRBJ2-7; abundance: NA; CDR3aa: CASTQAGALREQYF; CDR3nt: TGTGCCAGCACACAAGCGGGGGCTTTGAGAGAGCAGTACTTC
v_gene: TRBV6-5; d_gene: NA; j_gene: TRBJ1-3; abundance: NA; CDR3aa: CATKNGAYSGNTIYF; CDR3nt: TGTGCCACCAAGAATGGGGCCTACTCTGGAAACACCATATATTTT
v_gene: TRBV2; d_gene: TRBD1; j_gene: TRBJ2-1; abundance: NA; CDR3aa: CASSDLRQGANEQFF; CDR3nt: TGTGCCAGCAGTGATTTGAGACAGGGGGCCAATGAGCAGTTCTTC
v_gene: TRBV19; d_gene: NA; j_gene: TRBJ1-2; abundance: NA; CDR3aa: CASSIVQNPYGYTF; CDR3nt: TGTGCCAGTAGTATAGTACAGAATCCCTATGGCTACACCTTC
v_gene: TRBV7-2; d_gene: TRBD2; j_gene: TRBJ2-3; abundance: NA; CDR3aa: CASSLGPGLAGGRTDTQYF; CDR3nt: TGTGCCAGCAGCTTAGGACCGGGACTAGCGGGGGGCCGCACAGATACGCAGTATTTT
v_gene: TRBV10-1; d_gene: TRBD2; j_gene: TRBJ2-3; abundance: once; CDR3aa: CASQDGRSSTDTQYF; CDR3nt: TGCGCCAGCCAAGACGGGAGGTCTAGCACAGATACGCAGTATTTT
v_gene: TRBV29-1; d_gene: TRBD1; j_gene: TRBJ2-1; abundance: NA; CDR3aa: CSVNFGQGRYNEQFF; CDR3nt: TGCAGCGTTAACTTTGGACAGGGGCGATACAATGAGCAGTTCTTC
v_gene: TRBV6-5; d_gene: TRBD1; j_gene: TRBJ1-5; abundance: NA; CDR3aa: CASRRTGSNQPQHF; CDR3nt: TGTGCCAGCAGGAGGACAGGGAGCAATCAGCCCCAGCATTTT
v_gene: TRBV2; d_gene: NA; j_gene: TRBJ1-1; abundance: NA; CDR3aa: CASRGAGVGTEAFF; CDR3nt: TGTGCCAGCAGGGGGGCAGGGGTTGGCACTGAAGCTTTCTTT
v_gene: TRBV9; d_gene: NA; j_gene: TRBJ1-1; abundance: NA; CDR3aa: CASSPPTVKENTEAFF; CDR3nt: TGTGCCAGCAGCCCCCCGACTGTCAAAGAGAACACTGAAGCTTTCTTT
v_gene: TRBV5-1; d_gene: NA; j_gene: TRBJ1-2; abundance: NA; CDR3aa: CASSPGQSGSGYTF; CDR3nt: TGCGCCAGCAGCCCCGGACAGTCCGGCTCTGGCTACACCTTC
v_gene: TRBV3-1/TRBV3-2; d_gene: TRBD2; j_gene: TRBJ2-7; abundance: NA; CDR3aa: CASSGTSGSYEQYF; CDR3nt: TGTGCCAGCTCTGGGACTAGCGGGAGTTACGAGCAGTACTTC
v_gene: TRBV3-1/TRBV3-2; d_gene: TRBD1; j_gene: TRBJ1-5; abundance: NA; CDR3aa: CASSRGQGALGQPQHF; CDR3nt: TGTGCCAGCAGCCGGGGACAGGGGGCGTTAGGTCAGCCCCAGCATTTT
v_gene: TRBV24-1; d_gene: NA; j_gene: TRBJ1-2; abundance: NA; CDR3aa: CATSQGLDGYTF; CDR3nt: TGTGCCACCAGTCAGGGCTTAGATGGCTACACCTTC
v_gene: TRBV11-2; d_gene: NA; j_gene: TRBJ2-7; abundance: NA; CDR3aa: CASSLAPQRTSPFF; CDR3nt: TGTGCCAGCAGCTTAGCCCCACAAAGAACGTCCCCTTTTTTC
v_gene: TRBV5-1; d_gene: TRBD2; j_gene: TRBJ2-4; abundance: NA; CDR3aa: CASSHTSGVAKNIQYF; CDR3nt: TGCGCCAGCAGCCACACTAGCGGGGTGGCCAAAAACATTCAGTACTTC
v_gene: TRBV9; d_gene: NA; j_gene: TRBJ1-5; abundance: NA; CDR3aa: CASSVGGDSNQPQHF; CDR3nt: TGTGCCAGCAGCGTAGGGGGGGATAGCAATCAGCCCCAGCATTTT
v_gene: TRBV19; d_gene: TRBD1; j_gene: TRBJ1-3; abundance: NA; CDR3aa: CASRRLPGQNGNTIYF; CDR3nt: TGTGCCAGTAGACGACTGCCGGGACAGAATGGAAACACCATATATTTT
v_gene: TRBV19; d_gene: TRBD1; j_gene: TRBJ2-1; abundance: few; CDR3aa: CASRPRDRTYNEQFF; CDR3nt: TGTGCCAGTAGACCCCGGGACAGGACCTACAATGAGCAGTTCTTC
v_gene: TRBV19; d_gene: TRBD1; j_gene: TRBJ1-2; abundance: NA; CDR3aa: CASIRDRGFANYGYTF; CDR3nt: TGTGCCAGTATTAGGGACAGGGGATTCGCGAACTATGGCTACACCTTC
v_gene: TRBV6-5; d_gene: NA; j_gene: TRBJ1-6; abundance: NA; CDR3aa: CASRRGKENSPLHF; CDR3nt: TGTGCCAGCAGAAGGGGGAAGGAGAATTCACCCCTCCACTTT
v_gene: TRBV20-1; d_gene: NA; j_gene: TRBJ2-2; abundance: NA; CDR3aa: CSASSPSGDANTGELFF; CDR3nt: TGCAGTGCTAGTAGCCCATCAGGGGACGCGAACACCGGGGAGCTGTTTTTT
v_gene: TRBV5-4; d_gene: NA; j_gene: TRBJ2-5; abundance: NA; CDR3aa: CASSFGGGPGETQYF; CDR3nt: TGTGCCAGCAGCTTTGGTGGAGGCCCCGGTGAGACCCAGTACTTC
v_gene: TRBV7-8; d_gene: TRBD1; j_gene: TRBJ1-2; abundance: NA; CDR3aa: CASSPGGGTVAYGYTF; CDR3nt: TGTGCCAGCAGCCCAGGGGGTGGGACAGTAGCTTATGGCTACACCTTC
v_gene: TRBV29-1; d_gene: TRBD2; j_gene: TRBJ2-1; abundance: NA; CDR3aa: CSVEIPGLGGYNEQFF; CDR3nt: TGCAGCGTTGAAATTCCGGGACTAGGGGGATACAATGAGCAGTTCTTC
v_gene: TRBV15; d_gene: TRBD1; j_gene: TRBJ1-3; abundance: NA; CDR3aa: CATSRDRTGITGGNTIYF; CDR3nt: TGTGCCACCAGCAGAGATAGGACAGGGATTACAGGGGGAAACACCATATATTTT
v_gene: TRBV30; d_gene: TRBD1; j_gene: TRBJ1-1; abundance: few; CDR3aa: CAWNRQGGTEAFF; CDR3nt: TGTGCCTGGAATCGACAGGGCGGCACTGAAGCTTTCTTT
v_gene: TRBV5-1; d_gene: NA; j_gene: TRBJ2-1; abundance: few; CDR3aa: CASSLVGSSYNEQFF; CDR3nt: TGCGCCAGCAGCTTGGTCGGGAGCTCCTACAATGAGCAGTTCTTC
v_gene: TRBV11-2; d_gene: TRBD1; j_gene: TRBJ2-2; abundance: NA; CDR3aa: CASSLVNRGHTGELFF; CDR3nt: TGTGCCAGCAGCTTAGTTAACAGGGGGCACACCGGGGAGCTGTTTTTT
v_gene: TRBV5-5; d_gene: TRBD1; j_gene: TRBJ2-5; abundance: NA; CDR3aa: CASSTRTGGEETQYF; CDR3nt: TGTGCCAGCAGCACCCGGACAGGGGGTGAAGAGACCCAGTACTTC
v_gene: TRBV5-4; d_gene: TRBD1; j_gene: TRBJ1-2; abundance: once; CDR3aa: CASSLGTGNYGYTF; CDR3nt: TGTGCCAGCAGCTTGGGGACAGGGAACTATGGCTACACCTTC
v_gene: TRBV5-4; d_gene: NA; j_gene: TRBJ1-2; abundance: NA; CDR3aa: CASSLQGSNNYGYTF; CDR3nt: TGTGCCAGCAGTTTACAGGGCTCTAATAACTATGGCTACACCTTC
v_gene: TRBV25-1; d_gene: NA; j_gene: TRBJ2-2; abundance: NA; CDR3aa: CASTLMGGSGELFF; CDR3nt: TGTGCCAGCACCTTGATGGGGGGATCGGGGGAGCTGTTTTTT
v_gene: TRBV4-1; d_gene: NA; j_gene: TRBJ2-5; abundance: NA; CDR3aa: CASSQASGEGETQYF; CDR3nt: TGCGCCAGCAGCCAAGCATCGGGTGAGGGTGAGACCCAGTACTTC
v_gene: TRBV18; d_gene: NA; j_gene: TRBJ2-1; abundance: NA; CDR3aa: CASSPGAGLGNEQFF; CDR3nt: TGTGCCAGCTCACCAGGGGCAGGGTTGGGCAATGAGCAGTTCTTC
v_gene: TRBV9; d_gene: TRBD1; j_gene: TRBJ1-1; abundance: NA; CDR3aa: CASSVRQGEDTEAFF; CDR3nt: TGTGCCAGCAGCGTCAGACAGGGCGAGGACACTGAAGCTTTCTTT
v_gene: TRBV30; d_gene: TRBD2; j_gene: TRBJ2-5; abundance: few; CDR3aa: CAWSWGGGAQETQYF; CDR3nt: TGTGCCTGGAGTTGGGGCGGGGGGGCCCAAGAGACCCAGTACTTC
v_gene: TRBV7-2; d_gene: NA; j_gene: TRBJ1-2; abundance: NA; CDR3aa: CASSLGGRGYGYTF; CDR3nt: TGTGCCAGCAGCTTAGGTGGCAGGGGCTATGGCTACACCTTC